Listed here are 25 T cell receptor beta chains from one sample, sequenced in a study of T cell responses to AZD1222 COVID-19 vaccine. Data came from immunoSEQ multiplex PCR; TCRdb stores just in-frame clones and leaves some out. In the table there are over 100,000 clones, roughly 89% of which are singletons. The material was peripheral blood, obtained on day 0 of AZD1222 vaccination. The receptor source for this set is an adult in good health.

The chain has TRBV12-3 or TRBV12-4 and TRBJ1-6; TRBD1 might be the D (6 bases). The V end lost 3 bases, the J end lost 10 bases, and 10 bases lay between the germline ends. The CDR3 loop spans 13 amino acids. In DNA form, the CDR3 reads TGTGCCAGCAGTTTCGGGGGCGACTCACCCCTCCACTTT. Translated, it gives CASSFGGDSPLHF.

The genes are TRBV5-1 and TRBJ1-1; the D gene is possibly TRBD1 (5 bases). The germline V gene encodes CDR1 SGHRS and CDR2 YFSETQ. V was pared by 6 bases and J by 4 bases, with 10 bases between. The CDR3 loop spans 12 amino acids. This CDR3 reads CASIGGGTEAFF. CDR3 DNA: TGCGCCAGCATCGGGGGAGGCACTGAAGCTTTCTTT.

The chain joins TRBV27 to TRBJ1-2; TRBD1 aligns across 9 bases. V dropped 5 bases and J dropped 5; count of bases not matched to a gene: 9. The germline gives CDR1 MNHEY, CDR2 SMNVEV (reference sequence). This CDR3 has 15 residues. The CDR3 DNA reads TGTGCCAGCAGTGGGATTGACAGGGGGATTTATGGCTACACCTTC. This sequence encodes CASSGIDRGIYGYTF.

For the CDR3, the DNA is TGTGCCACCAGCAGAGATTCAGGGGGAGACTATGGCTACACCTTC. It encodes CATSRDSGGDYGYTF. The chain joins TRBV15 to TRBJ1-2; TRBD1 matches at 7 bases. Germline lookup yields CDR1 LNHNV and CDR2 YYDKDF (reference sequence). This CDR3 is built from 15 residues. The V segment lost 0 bases and the J segment 3 bases; nucleotides outside the gene matches: 4.

Here the CDR3 reads CASSLRQAYQPQHF. The CDR3 bases are TGTGCCAGCAGTCTGAGACAGGCATATCAGCCCCAGCATTTT. The chain carries TRBV6-2 or TRBV6-3 and TRBJ1-5; possible D gene TRBD1, 6 bases. The CDR3 is made up of 14 amino acids. V lost 5 bases, J lost 5 bases, and 13 bases lay in between. CDR1 is MNHEY and CDR2 is SVGEGT in the germline V gene.

V gene TRBV30 combines with J gene TRBJ2-1; unclear D gene. The germline V gene has CDR1 GTSNPN and CDR2 SVGIG (reference sequence). V lost 5 bases and J lost 7, with 12 bases in between. The CDR3 runs 12 residues. CDR3 protein: CAWEIKRNEQFF. The DNA for the CDR3 is TGTGCCTGGGAAATTAAGCGAAATGAGCAGTTCTTC.

The chain has TRBV5-1 and TRBJ1-6; a weak D match, TRBD1 (5 bases). Germline V gives CDR1 SGHRS, CDR2 YFSETQ. V was trimmed by 2 bases and J by 8 bases, leaving 11 bases between them. The CDR3 has 14 amino acids. The CDR3 DNA is TGCGCCAGCAGCTTTTCCGGGGACGATTCACCCCTCCACTTT. Its protein is CASSFSGDDSPLHF.

The rearrangement links TRBV5-1 to TRBJ2-2; D uncertain. Germline CDR1 SGHRS, CDR2 YFSETQ. The CDR3 loop spans 15 amino acids. V lost 0 bases and J lost 7, with 13 bases in between. CDR3 region: CASSLAYQPGGELFF. In DNA form, the CDR3 reads TGCGCCAGCAGCTTGGCCTACCAACCGGGCGGGGAGCTGTTTTTT.

The gene calls are TRBV2 and TRBJ1-2; perhaps TRBD1 as D (6 bases). CDR1 SNHLY and CDR2 FYNNEI come from the germline V gene. Trimming stripped 8 bases from V and 3 bases from J, with 10 bases between. This CDR3 has 12 amino acids. CDR3 protein: CASHRDDYGYTF. As DNA, the CDR3 is TGTGCCAGCCACAGGGATGACTATGGCTACACCTTC.

This chain uses TRBV19 with TRBJ1-1, with a weak D call TRBD1 (5 bases). CDR1 LNHDA and CDR2 SQIVND come from the germline V gene (reference sequence). Trimming shortened V by 5 bases and J by 2 bases, and 21 bases separated the two germline ends. The CDR3 totals 17 residues. For the CDR3, the DNA is TGTGCCAGTAGTCCCCTGGAAAGGACACGAACTAACACTGAAGCTTTCTTT. Its protein is CASSPLERTRTNTEAFF.

The J gene is TRBJ2-7, the V gene TRBV5-1, with TRBD1 identical over 7 bases. CDR1 is SGHRS and CDR2 is YFSETQ in the germline V gene. Germline trimming cut 1 base from V and 4 bases from J; bases unmatched to any gene: 8. The CDR3 is 15 residues long. The CDR3 is CASSLSGTAFYEQYF. Here the CDR3 DNA reads TGCGCCAGCAGCTTGAGTGGGACAGCCTTTTACGAGCAGTACTTC.

The chain couples TRBV5-4 to TRBJ2-4; no clear D. V lost 1 base and J lost 0, with 5 bases in between. In germline, CDR1 is SGHNT, CDR2 YYREEE (reference sequence). The CDR3 is 14 amino acids. The CDR3 is CASSLWIAKNIQYF. The CDR3 DNA reads as TGTGCCAGCAGCTTGTGGATAGCCAAAAACATTCAGTACTTC. Supplemented by reference TRBV5-4 and TRBJ2-4, the full variable domain reads ETGVTQSPTHLIKTRGQQVTLRCSSQSGHNTVSWYQQALGQGPQFIFQYYREEENGRGNFPPRFSGLQFPNYSSELNVNALELDDSALYLCASSLWIAKNIQYFGAGTRLSVL.

The chain recombines TRBV15 with TRBJ2-7; 7 bases match TRBD2. Losses at the gene ends were 8 bases for V and 3 bases for J; bases not matched to a gene: 7. Germline V CDR1 and CDR2: LNHNV, YYDKDF (reference sequence). This CDR3 region has 13 residues. The CDR3 sequence: CATGRGGGYEQYF. The CDR3 DNA follows: TGTGCCACCGGGAGGGGCGGGGGCTACGAGCAGTACTTC.

With respect to this clone: Germline is not matched at one junction end, which may reflect a read error. This chain connects TRBV20-1 to TRBJ2-5, with 9 bases that match TRBD2. The CDR3 totals 11 residues. The germline gives CDR1 DFQATT, CDR2 SNEGSKA (reference sequence). The CDR3 spells CSPSGEETQYF. CDR3 bases: TGCAGTCCTAGCGGGGAGGAGACCCAGTACTTC.

J is TRBJ1-6 and V is TRBV6-5; D gene uncertain. The CDR3 covers 13 residues. The germline V gene has CDR1 MNHEY and CDR2 SVGAGI. V was clipped by 8 bases and J by 9 bases, with 14 bases between them. CDR3 loop: CASGPGRSSPLHF. CDR3 sequence (DNA): TGTGCCAGCGGTCCGGGGAGGAGTTCACCCCTCCACTTT.

The chain uses TRBV9 and TRBJ2-6, with unresolved D. The CDR3 spans 14 residues. Germline assignment: CDR1 SGDLS and CDR2 YYNGEE. Deletions cut 7 bases from V and 0 bases from J, with 8 bases between. The CDR3 nucleotides read TGTGCCAGCCGGCAGGACTCTGGGGCCAACGTCCTGACTTTC. Translated: CASRQDSGANVLTF.

The DNA of the CDR3 is TGTGCCAGCAGTTACAGCAGCCTATCGGGCGATGAGCAGTTCTTC. This translates into CASSYSSLSGDEQFF. V gene TRBV6-5 combines with J gene TRBJ2-1, with D unresolved. V lost 2 bases and J 8 bases, leaving 16 bases between the germline ends. Germline loops: CDR1 MNHEY, CDR2 SVGAGI. The CDR3 is made up of 15 amino acids.

J is TRBJ2-1 and V is TRBV11-2, with D maybe TRBD1 (5 bases). Trimming took off 2 bases at V and 8 bases at J, with 16 bases between the two ends. This CDR3 region has 15 residues. CDR1 and CDR2 from the germline V gene are SGHAT and FQNNGV. CDR3 sequence (DNA): TGTGCCAGCAGCTTATTAGGGGTCCACCTTGATGAGCAGTTCTTC. This gives the protein CASSLLGVHLDEQFF.

The J gene is TRBJ2-7, the V gene TRBV10-3; either TRBD1 or TRBD2 may supply D (5 bases each). Germline values: CDR1 ENHRY, CDR2 SYGVKD. Trimming left V 0 bases short and J 0 bases short, with 9 bases between. The CDR3 spans 15 residues. CDR3 amino acids: CAISESAGSSYEQYF. In nucleotides, the CDR3 is TGTGCCATCAGTGAGTCGGCAGGGAGCTCCTACGAGCAGTACTTC.

J is TRBJ1-1 and V is TRBV10-2, with 7 bases fitting TRBD1. The CDR3 contains 13 residues. With 8 bases clipped from V and 6 bases from J, the junction kept 9 bases outside the gene matches. The V gene's germline CDR1 is WSHSY and CDR2 SAAADI. The CDR3 loop reads CASAQGGIPEAFF. In DNA form, the CDR3 reads TGCGCCAGCGCCCAGGGGGGGATTCCTGAAGCTTTCTTT.

This clone was counted a single time. The chain joins TRBV6-5 to TRBJ1-3; perhaps TRBD1 as D (5 bases). Trimming shortened V by 9 bases and J by 3 bases, and 15 bases separated the two germline ends. The length of the CDR3 is 14 residues. Germline loops: CDR1 MNHEY, CDR2 SVGAGI. The CDR3 region is CASSSRGFGNTIYF. The CDR3 DNA is TGTGCCAGTTCCTCTAGGGGCTTTGGAAACACCATATATTTT.

CDR3 sequence: CASSLVTGGPAQYF. CDR3 sequence (DNA): TGCGCCAGCAGCTTGGTCACGGGGGGGCCAGCCCAGTACTTC. The chain employs TRBV5-1 and TRBJ2-5, with 8 bases that match TRBD2. After removal of 0 bases from V and 9 bases from J, the junction contained 7 bases not matched to a gene. Germline assignment: CDR1 SGHRS and CDR2 YFSETQ. The CDR3 covers 14 residues. The entire variable domain, with the rest obtained from reference TRBV5-1 and TRBJ2-5, is as follows: KAGVTQTPRYLIKTRGQQVTLSCSPISGHRSVSWYQQTPGQGLQFLFEYFSETQRNKGNFPGRFSGRQFSNSRSEMNVSTLELGDSALYLCASSLVTGGPAQYFGPGTRLLVL.

This clone has just one count. The chain recombines TRBV12-3 or TRBV12-4 with TRBJ1-1; D gene ambiguous. V was trimmed by 8 bases and J by 5 bases, leaving 15 bases between them. The CDR3 covers 13 residues. Here the CDR3 DNA reads TGTGCCAGCGGAAGTGATGAAAGGACTGAAGCTTTCTTT. Its translation: CASGSDERTEAFF.

The rearrangement joins TRBV25-1 to TRBJ1-2, with 8 bases aligning to TRBD1. CDR1 and CDR2 from the germline V gene are MGHDK and SYGVNS. V gave up 6 bases and J gave up 6 bases; unmatched junction bases: 6. The CDR3 contains 13 residues. The CDR3 DNA follows: TGTGCCAGCAGCCCTAGGACAGGGCATGGCTACACCTTC. Protein product: CASSPRTGHGYTF.

Concerning this clone: One junction end does not reproduce the germline sequence, and a read error may be involved. This rearrangement joins TRBV6-5 to TRBJ1-6, with a weak D call TRBD1 (5 bases). The germline V gene has CDR1 MNHEY and CDR2 SVGAGI. This CDR3 spans 13 amino acids. CDR3 sequence reads: CASSNSGGSPLHF. The CDR3 DNA sequence: TGTGCCAGCAGTAACTCGGGGGGTTCACCCCTCCACTTT.